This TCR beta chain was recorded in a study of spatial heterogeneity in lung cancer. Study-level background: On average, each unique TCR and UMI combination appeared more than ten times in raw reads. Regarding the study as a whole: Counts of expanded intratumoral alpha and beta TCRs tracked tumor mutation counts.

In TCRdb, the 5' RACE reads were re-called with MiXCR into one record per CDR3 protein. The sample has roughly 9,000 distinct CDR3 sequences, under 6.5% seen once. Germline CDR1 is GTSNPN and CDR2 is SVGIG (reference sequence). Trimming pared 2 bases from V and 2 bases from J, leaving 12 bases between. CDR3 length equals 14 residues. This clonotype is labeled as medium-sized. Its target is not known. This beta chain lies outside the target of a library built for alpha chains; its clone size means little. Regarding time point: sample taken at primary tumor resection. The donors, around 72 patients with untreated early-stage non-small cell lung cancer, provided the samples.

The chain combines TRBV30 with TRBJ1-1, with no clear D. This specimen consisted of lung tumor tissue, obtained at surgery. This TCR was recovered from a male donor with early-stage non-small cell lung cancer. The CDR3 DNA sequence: TGTGCCTGGAGTCCGGACGGGGTTAACACTGAAGCTTTCTTT. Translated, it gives CAWSPDGVNTEAFF.